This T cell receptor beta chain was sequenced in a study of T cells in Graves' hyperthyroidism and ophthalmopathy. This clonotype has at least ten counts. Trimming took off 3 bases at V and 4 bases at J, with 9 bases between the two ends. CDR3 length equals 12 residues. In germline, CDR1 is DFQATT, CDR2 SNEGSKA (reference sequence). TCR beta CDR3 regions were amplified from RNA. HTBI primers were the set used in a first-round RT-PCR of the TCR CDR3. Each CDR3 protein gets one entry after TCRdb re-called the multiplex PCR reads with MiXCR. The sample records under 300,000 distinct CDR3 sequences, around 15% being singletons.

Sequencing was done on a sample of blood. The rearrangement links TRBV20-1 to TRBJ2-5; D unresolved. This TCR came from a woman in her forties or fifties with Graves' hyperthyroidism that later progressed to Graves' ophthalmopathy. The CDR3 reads CSASFVVETQYF. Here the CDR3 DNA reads TGCAGTGCTAGTTTTGTGGTAGAGACCCAGTACTTC.